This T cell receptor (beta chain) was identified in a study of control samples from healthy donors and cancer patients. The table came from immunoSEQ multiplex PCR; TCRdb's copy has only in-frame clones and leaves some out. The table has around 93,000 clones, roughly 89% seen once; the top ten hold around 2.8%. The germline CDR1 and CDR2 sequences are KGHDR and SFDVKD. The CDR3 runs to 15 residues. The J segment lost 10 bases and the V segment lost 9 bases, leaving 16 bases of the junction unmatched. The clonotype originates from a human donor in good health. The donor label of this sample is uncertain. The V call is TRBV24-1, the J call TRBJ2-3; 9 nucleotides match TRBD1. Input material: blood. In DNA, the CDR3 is TGTGCCACCGCCCCCCGGGACAGGGTTTCCGGGGCGCAGTATTTT. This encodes CATAPRDRVSGAQYF.